The rows below give T cell receptor beta chains drawn from one sample of a study of CD8 T cells in Susac syndrome. TCRdb independently ran MiXCR on the immunoSEQ multiplex PCR reads; one entry per CDR3 protein. This table holds 84,000 or so distinct CDR3 sequences, roughly 95% found once. Source material: CD8+ T cells from PBMCs. The receptors were gathered from a human donor with Susac syndrome. CDR3s include the opening cysteine and the closing phenylalanine or tryptophan.

V	J	CDR3
TRBV6-5	TRBJ1-2	CASSYSGRVEGYTF
TRBV18	TRBJ2-1	CASSAWGAKGNEQFF
TRBV20-1	TRBJ2-2	CSAFPGLAGPNTGELFF
TRBV12-3/TRBV12-4	TRBJ2-3	CASNPDMTNTDTQYF
TRBV20-1	TRBJ2-1	CSAGGSWEGNEQFF
TRBV13	TRBJ1-2	CASSLQVRHGYTF
TRBV25-1	TRBJ2-1	CASSTKDNEQFF
TRBV15	TRBJ2-5	CATSRAGLAGGPYSRQETQYF
TRBV9	TRBJ2-5	CASSVGILEETQYF
TRBV20-1	TRBJ2-1	CSASGTGYNEQFF
TRBV2	TRBJ2-5	CASGFLAGGQETQYF
TRBV4-2	TRBJ1-4	CASSQDWISGNLCEKLFF
TRBV20-1	TRBJ2-7	CSATTGTDYSPYEQYF
TRBV29-1	TRBJ2-1	CSAPIGEGSSYNEQFF
TRBV4-3	TRBJ1-2	CASSQGVQGTSGYTF
TRBV18	TRBJ1-2	CASSPGHPMYGYTF
TRBV7-9	TRBJ1-6	CASSLPPTPLHF
TRBV20-1	TRBJ2-1	CSTDAASGSPEQFF
TRBV5-4	TRBJ1-2	CASSLEVGGGNYGYTF
TRBV5-1	TRBJ2-2	CASSLVRGPSGELFF
TRBV18	TRBJ2-5	CASSALGETQYF
TRBV2	TRBJ2-1	CASSLAGGRYEQFF
TRBV20-1	TRBJ2-3	CSARPDGSSTDTQYF
TRBV2	TRBJ1-6	CASSEFSAGGSPLHF
TRBV15	TRBJ2-1	CATSRGGTAYNEQFF
TRBV27	TRBJ1-1	CASIGAEAFF
TRBV5-6	TRBJ2-3	CASSIWTGPPDTQYF
TRBV12-3/TRBV12-4	TRBJ1-1	CASSFGGSEAFF
TRBV5-1	TRBJ2-1	CASSLRAGAGGDEQFF
TRBV28	TRBJ1-4	CASSDTPEKLFF
TRBV2	TRBJ2-3	CASPSATDTQYF
TRBV10-3	TRBJ1-1	CAISEDRGQAFF
TRBV5-4	TRBJ2-5	CASSLEAGGRPEETQYF
TRBV20-1	TRBJ2-5	CSALPGTSGQETQYF
TRBV12-3/TRBV12-4	TRBJ2-3	CASSPEWGSGGTTTDTQYF
TRBV15	TRBJ2-1	CATSRTSNEQFF
TRBV30	TRBJ2-5	CAWSPGTSGQETQYF
TRBV19	TRBJ2-1	CASSFGQGRNEQFF
TRBV4-3	TRBJ2-2	CASSQFGGGDTGELFF
TRBV9	TRBJ1-1	CASSVGKGAAEAFF
TRBV6-2/TRBV6-3	TRBJ2-1	CASEAGAINEQFF
TRBV5-4	TRBJ2-6	CASSPGLARALSGANVLTF